A selection of T cell receptor beta chains follows, all from one sample in a study of radiotherapy plus CTLA-4 blockade in lung cancer. TCRdb's table, derived via immunoSEQ multiplex PCR, lists solely in-frame clones and lacks some. The sample holds approximately 39,000 clones, over 55% seen once. The sequencing here drew on peripheral blood, taken from a patient treated with radiotherapy plus ipilimumab. These receptors were taken from a human donor with non-small cell lung cancer who had stable disease on radiotherapy plus ipilimumab. Both conserved end residues are part of each CDR3. The order of the fields is D gene, clone size, V gene, J gene, CDR3 DNA, CDR3 protein. D genes are given only for firm matches. Size is omitted from some rows. Given values are once, few, many or a class for expanded clones.

NA	NA	TRBV7-8	TRBJ1-5	TGTGCCAGCAGCCCAGAGGGCAGTCTTAGCAATCAGCCCCAGCATTTT	CASSPEGSLSNQPQHF
NA	NA	TRBV6-6	TRBJ2-7	TGTGCCAGCATTGGCGGCAGGGGCTCCTACGAGCAGTACTTC	CASIGGRGSYEQYF
NA	NA	TRBV7-2	TRBJ2-5	TGTGCCAGCAGCTTAACTGGGGGGCAAGAGACCCAGTACTTC	CASSLTGGQETQYF
NA	NA	TRBV7-2	TRBJ1-5	TGTGCCAGCAGCTTAGGGCTAATTGGGGGGGGCAATCAGCCCCAGCATTTT	CASSLGLIGGGNQPQHF
TRBD1	NA	TRBV5-6	TRBJ2-7	TGTGCCAGCAGTATACAGGGGGTTACCTACGAGCAGTACTTC	CASSIQGVTYEQYF
NA	NA	TRBV4-3	TRBJ2-3	TGCGCCAGCAGCCAAGTAGGCCAGGGGAGCGCAGATACGCAGTATTTT	CASSQVGQGSADTQYF
NA	few	TRBV2	TRBJ1-2	TGTGCCAGCAGCCACCCCGACCTAGCAGGCTATGGCTACACCTTC	CASSHPDLAGYGYTF
TRBD1	NA	TRBV10-1	TRBJ2-5	TGCGCCAGCAGTGAGTTCGGACAGGTGGAGACCCAGTACTTC	CASSEFGQVETQYF
NA	NA	TRBV18	TRBJ2-5	TGTGCCAGCTCACTCAACCAAGAGACCCAGTACTTC	CASSLNQETQYF
NA	NA	TRBV9	TRBJ1-2	TGTGCCAGCAGCGGGGATCTAGGGGCTAACTATGGCTACACCTTC	CASSGDLGANYGYTF
NA	NA	TRBV2	TRBJ1-5	TGTGCCAGCAGGGCAGGGGTAGGGAGCAATCAGCCCCAGCATTTT	CASRAGVGSNQPQHF
NA	NA	TRBV10-3	TRBJ2-7	TGTGCCATCAGTGACTCGACAGGCTCCTACGAGCAGTACTTC	CAISDSTGSYEQYF
NA	NA	TRBV5-4	TRBJ2-5	TGTGCCAGCAGCCCAGGGGGGACTGAGGAGACCCAGTACTTC	CASSPGGTEETQYF
NA	NA	TRBV5-1	TRBJ2-1	TGCGCCAGCAGGGGAGAGGGAGGCTCCTACAATGAGCAGTTCTTC	CASRGEGGSYNEQFF
TRBD1	NA	TRBV5-4	TRBJ2-1	TGTGCCAGCAGCCCCGGACAGGTGAGCTCCTACAATGAGCAGTTCTTC	CASSPGQVSSYNEQFF
TRBD1	NA	TRBV11-3	TRBJ1-4	TGTGCCAGCAGCTCCCGACAGGGCGCTAAAGAAAAACTGTTTTTT	CASSSRQGAKEKLFF
TRBD1	NA	TRBV30	TRBJ1-1	TGTGCCGGGAATAGGGACAGGAGAACTTTCACTGAAGCTTTCTTT	CAGNRDRRTFTEAFF
TRBD1	NA	TRBV6-1	TRBJ2-7	TGTGCCAGCAGTGCCCGAAAGGGAGAGACGCATAGGACAGGGAACTACGAGCAGTACTTC	CASSARKGETHRTGNYEQYF
NA	NA	TRBV7-9	TRBJ1-3	TGTGCCAGCTGGGCAGGCCCTCGTATGGGCCTCTCTGGAAACACCATATATTTT	CASWAGPRMGLSGNTIYF
NA	few	TRBV6-6	TRBJ1-6	TGTGCCAGCAGTTACTCTTCTGCGGTCGGTTCACCCCTCCACTTT	CASSYSSAVGSPLHF
NA	NA	TRBV19	TRBJ2-5	TGTGCCAGTAGTAACAGTCCGTGGGAGACCCAGTACTTC	CASSNSPWETQYF
NA	NA	TRBV30	TRBJ2-1	TGTGCCTGGAGTGTGATGGTCGTGGGGCAGGACAATGAGCAGTTCTTC	CAWSVMVVGQDNEQFF
TRBD2	NA	TRBV2	TRBJ2-3	TGTGCCAGCCTGGCGGGGGGCAGGTTTAATACGCAGTATTTT	CASLAGGRFNTQYF
TRBD1	once	TRBV7-9	TRBJ2-2	TGTGCCAGCAGCTCCGGGACAGGGGACACCGGGGAGCTGTTTTTT	CASSSGTGDTGELFF
TRBD2	NA	TRBV6-1	TRBJ2-7	TGTGCCAGCAGCGGCGGGGGAGGAGCAATTTACGAGCAGTACTTC	CASSGGGGAIYEQYF
NA	few	TRBV30	TRBJ1-1	TGTGCCTGGAGTGGATCCAGGGGGAACACTGAAGCTTTCTTT	CAWSGSRGNTEAFF